The rows below give T cell receptor beta chains drawn from one sample of a study of T cell changes during pregnancy in multiple sclerosis. Using immunoSEQ multiplex PCR, the repertoire was profiled, and TCRdb retains in-frame clones only, with some absent. The sample contains 45,000 to 50,000 clones, around 94% of which appear only once. The specimen comprised CD8+ T cells from peripheral blood mononuclear cells, sampled before pregnancy. All receptors come from a female donor with multiple sclerosis, enrolled in a pregnancy study. CDR3s include the opening cysteine and the closing phenylalanine or tryptophan. D genes are given only for firm matches. Expanded clones are given a class, and other clones once, few, many or no size at all.

V gene,D gene,J gene,clone size,CDR3 DNA,CDR3 protein
TRBV5-1,TRBD2,TRBJ2-7,NA,TGCGCCAGCAGCCTCAAGGGCGGGGGCTACGAGCAGTACTTC,CASSLKGGGYEQYF
TRBV9,NA,TRBJ1-1,NA,TGTGCCAGCAGCGTAGTCAGGGGGAACACTGAAGCTTTCTTT,CASSVVRGNTEAFF
TRBV5-4,TRBD1,TRBJ2-5,NA,TGTGCCAGCAGCGGGGGACAGGGGCTCCAAGAGACCCAGTACTTC,CASSGGQGLQETQYF
TRBV4-1,TRBD1,TRBJ1-2,NA,TGCGCCAGCAGCCAAGTTCAGGGACAGGGAGGTGGCTACACCTTC,CASSQVQGQGGGYTF
TRBV6-6,NA,TRBJ1-4,once,TGTGCCAGCAGTTACTCGAGCAGGGCTGAAAAACTGTTTTTT,CASSYSSRAEKLFF
TRBV5-1,NA,TRBJ2-7,NA,TGCGCCAGCAGCTTGTTGGGGACAACCTACGAGCAGTACTTC,CASSLLGTTYEQYF
TRBV29-1,TRBD1,TRBJ2-2,once,TGCAGCGTTGAAGATCTCCCGGGACAGCCGAACACCGGGGAGCTGTTTTTT,CSVEDLPGQPNTGELFF
TRBV27,TRBD1,TRBJ1-3,NA,TGTGCCAGCAGTTTAGGAACAGGGGATGCAAACACCATATATTTT,CASSLGTGDANTIYF
TRBV6-5,TRBD1,TRBJ2-7,NA,TGTGCCAGCAGTACCGGACAGGGGGCCCCCTACGAGCAGTACTTC,CASSTGQGAPYEQYF
TRBV7-3,TRBD1,TRBJ1-1,NA,TGTGCCAGCAGCTTAACGGGACAGGGGAACACTGAAGCTTTCTTT,CASSLTGQGNTEAFF
TRBV5-4,TRBD2,TRBJ2-5,once,TGTGCCAGCAGCATCGTAGCGGGAGAACACGACGAGACCCAGTACTTC,CASSIVAGEHDETQYF
TRBV10-1,NA,TRBJ1-1,NA,TGCGCCAGCAGTGAAGTTCGTTCGCGGGGGCCCGTGAACACTGAAGCTTTCTTT,CASSEVRSRGPVNTEAFF
TRBV13,TRBD2,TRBJ2-1,NA,TGTGCCAGCAGCCCCGAGACTAGCGCCGACAATGAGCAGTTCTTC,CASSPETSADNEQFF
TRBV9,TRBD1,TRBJ2-5,NA,TGTGCCAGCAGCATAACAGGGGGACAGGGTAGGGAGACCCAGTACTTC,CASSITGGQGRETQYF
TRBV19,NA,TRBJ2-7,NA,TGTGCCAGTAGCCCAGGGATAGGGTACGAGCAGTACTTC,CASSPGIGYEQYF
TRBV7-8,NA,TRBJ1-1,NA,TGTGCCAGCAGCTTAGGGGGGGGCGGGGGGACTGAAGCTTTCTTT,CASSLGGGGGTEAFF
TRBV4-2,NA,TRBJ2-1,NA,TGTGCCAGCAGCCAAGGAGGGGGGGAGGTCAATGAGCAGTTCTTC,CASSQGGGEVNEQFF
TRBV5-1,TRBD2,TRBJ2-3,NA,TGCGCCAGCAGCTCTTCCCCACGGGTAGCGGGAAAGGCAGATACGCAGTATTTT,CASSSSPRVAGKADTQYF
TRBV5-1,TRBD1,TRBJ1-1,once,TGCGCCAGCACCCTGGACAGGGGAAACACTGAAGCTTTCTTT,CASTLDRGNTEAFF
TRBV9,TRBD1,TRBJ2-7,NA,TGTGCCAGCAGCGCCCTTGGGACAGGGGACGAGCAGTACTTC,CASSALGTGDEQYF
TRBV25-1,NA,TRBJ2-3,NA,TGTGCCAGCAACGTCGCTATCACAGATACGCAGTATTTT,CASNVAITDTQYF
TRBV7-7,TRBD2,TRBJ2-1,NA,TGTGCCAGCAGCTTAGGGGGACTAGGCAGTACGGATGAGCAGTTCTTC,CASSLGGLGSTDEQFF
TRBV9,NA,TRBJ2-7,NA,TGTGCCAGCAGCCCCACTGGGCGCGGACTCTCCTACGAGCAGTACTTC,CASSPTGRGLSYEQYF
TRBV28,TRBD2,TRBJ2-1,NA,TGTGCCAGCAGCTTGGCTAGCGGGAACTACAATGAGCAGTTCTTC,CASSLASGNYNEQFF
TRBV7-2,TRBD2,TRBJ2-1,NA,TGTGCCAGCCGACTAGCGGGAGGAACGGGTGAGCAGTTCTTC,CASRLAGGTGEQFF
TRBV7-3,NA,TRBJ2-1,once,TGTGCCAGCAGCTTACTCGCTAGCAGCAATGAGCAGTTCTTC,CASSLLASSNEQFF
TRBV19,NA,TRBJ2-2,NA,TGTGCCAGTAGTCCCGGCCCGAGGGCGACGAACACCGGGGAGCTGTTTTTT,CASSPGPRATNTGELFF
TRBV9,TRBD2,TRBJ2-7,NA,TGTGCCAGCAGCGTAGGAGAGACTAGCTCCTACTCCTACGAGCAGTACTTC,CASSVGETSSYSYEQYF
TRBV7-9,NA,TRBJ2-7,NA,TGTGCCAGCAGCTTAGCGCAGGGGCTGACCTACGAGCAGTACTTC,CASSLAQGLTYEQYF
TRBV28,NA,TRBJ2-2,once,TGTGCCAGCAGCGTAATGGGGGAGCTGTTTTTT,CASSVMGELFF
TRBV10-2,NA,TRBJ1-4,NA,TGCGCCAGCAGTGCCGGAAAACTGTTTTTT,CASSAGKLFF